Presented here are 10 T cell receptor beta chains from one specimen sequenced in a study of blood T cells in healthy people across ages. Primers used in a second PCR of roughly 6 to 11 cycles were a sample-barcoded 5' primer and a J-beta primer mix. MiXCR, applied by TCRdb to the 5' RACE reads, yields one record per CDR3 protein. This sample carries 1,800,000 or so distinct CDR3 sequences, 35% to 50% of them seen once, and the ten largest clones take 23%. Source material: blood. These receptors were obtained from a human donor in good health.

The chain joins TRBV20-1 to TRBJ1-2, with D possibly being TRBD1 (6 bases). Germline CDR1 reads DFQATT; CDR2 reads SNEGSKA (reference sequence). The CDR3 is 15 amino acids. Trimming stripped 3 bases from V and 2 bases from J, with 16 bases between. CDR3 loop: CSARAITRGNYGYTF. CDR3 DNA sequence: TGCAGTGCTAGGGCGATAACGAGGGGGAACTATGGCTACACCTTC.

J is TRBJ1-2 and V is TRBV20-1, with D hard to call. Germline CDR1 is DFQATT and CDR2 is SNEGSKA (reference sequence). This CDR3 has 11 residues. Trimming cost V 8 bases and J 3 bases, with 10 bases left between them. The CDR3 DNA reads TGCAGTCCTCTTGCGGACTATGGCTACACCTTC. It translates to CSPLADYGYTF.

This clonotype was seen at least ten times. V usage is TRBV20-1 and J usage is TRBJ2-3; D gene uncertain. The CDR3 has 11 residues. Germline CDR1 reads DFQATT; CDR2 reads SNEGSKA (reference sequence). V lost 5 bases to trimming and J lost 6 bases, with 9 bases between them. The CDR3 coding sequence is TGCAGTGCTCTGATCGAGGATACGCAGTATTTT. Translating it yields CSALIEDTQYF.

The chain combines TRBV28 with TRBJ2-3; perhaps D is TRBD1 or TRBD2 (5 bases each). The germline V gene encodes CDR1 MDHEN and CDR2 SYDVKM. Trimming cost V 5 bases and J 3 bases, with 18 bases left between them. This CDR3 is 16 amino acids long. The CDR3 protein is CASSPPMWGSTDTQYF. Here the CDR3 DNA reads TGTGCCAGCAGTCCACCGATGTGGGGGTCGACAGATACGCAGTATTTT.

The V gene is TRBV15, the J gene TRBJ2-2; D not resolved. Trimming removed 0 bases from V and 7 bases from J, with 6 bases in between. The CDR3 contains 13 residues. Germline loops: CDR1 LNHNV, CDR2 YYDKDF (reference sequence). The CDR3, as DNA: TGTGCCACCAGCAGAGATCCTAGCGGGGAGCTGTTTTTT. Translated, it gives CATSRDPSGELFF.

The genes are TRBV2 and TRBJ2-6; D is unresolved. Trimming stripped 7 bases from V and 2 bases from J, with 15 bases between. CDR3 length: 16 amino acids. Germline CDR1 reads SNHLY; CDR2 reads FYNNEI. CDR3 nucleotides: TGTGCCAGCATTGCCCGTGGCAGCCCTGGGGCCAACGTCCTGACTTTC. It yields the protein CASIARGSPGANVLTF.

Only a few counts were recorded for this clonotype. V gene TRBV29-1 combines with J gene TRBJ2-6; 8 bases map to TRBD1. CDR1 SQVTM and CDR2 ANQGSEA come from the germline V gene. V shed 6 bases, J shed 4 bases, and the junction held 11 bases outside the gene matches. The CDR3 extends over 16 amino acids. CDR3: CSVAVTGASGANVLTF. CDR3 DNA: TGCAGCGTCGCTGTGACAGGGGCTTCAGGGGCCAACGTCCTGACTTTC. The full variable domain, completed using reference TRBV29-1 and TRBJ2-6, is SAVISQKPSRDICQRGTSLTIQCQVDSQVTMMFWYRQQPGQSLTLIATANQGSEATYESGFVIDKFPISRPNLTFSTLTVSNMSPEDSSIYLCSVAVTGASGANVLTFGAGSRLTVL.

The rearrangement joins TRBV20-1 to TRBJ2-7; D is possibly TRBD1 (6 bases). V was clipped by 4 bases and J by 3 bases, with 22 bases between them. The CDR3 is 16 residues long. The germline V gene has CDR1 DFQATT and CDR2 SNEGSKA (reference sequence). The CDR3, as DNA: TGCAGTGCTACCCCACAGGGCACGAACAGATTCTACGAGCAGTACTTC. This sequence encodes CSATPQGTNRFYEQYF.

As concerns this clonotype: The junction shows a germline mismatch at one end, possibly a read error. The chain couples TRBV20-1 to TRBJ1-2; D unresolved. CDR1 is DFQATT, CDR2 SNEGSKA, per germline (reference sequence). The CDR3 has 14 residues. CDR3 residues: CSASTLRGYYGYTF. The CDR3 bases are TGCAGCGCTAGTACATTACGGGGATACTATGGCTACACCTTC.

The gene calls are TRBV28 and TRBJ1-2; perhaps TRBD1 as D (6 bases). V was trimmed by 5 bases and J by 4 bases, leaving 23 bases between them. Germline V gene lookup returns CDR1 MDHEN and CDR2 SYDVKM. The CDR3 runs to 17 residues. CDR3 DNA sequence: TGTGCCAGCAGTCCTTTAAGGGCCCGACAGGAACCCTATGGCTACACCTTC. Translation gives CASSPLRARQEPYGYTF.